The text below deals with one T cell receptor (beta chain). Antigen specificity is unknown. The germline gives CDR1 SEHNR, CDR2 FQNEAQ (reference sequence). The CDR3 sequence is 16 residues long. The V and J ends lost 5 bases and 3 bases respectively, with 19 bases between them. This PCR relied on a set of 60 Vbeta primers and 13 Jbeta primers. Sequencing was performed with immunoSEQ multiplex PCR; in TCRdb, only in-frame clones are kept and a portion is missing. This sample yields about 130,000 clones, of which roughly 84% are seen a single time; roughly 1.2% belongs to the top ten. The data derive from a study of cytomegalovirus exposure and HLA in healthy donors. Study-level results: The study recorded about 160 TCR beta chains that were cytomegalovirus-associated. Previous analysis showed most TCR beta V segments were productive about 87% or about 30% of the time.

Sequenced material: PBMCs. The V and J genes are TRBV7-9 and TRBJ2-5; TRBD1 is a possible D gene (6 bases). The receptor comes from a girl aged 2-10 years in good health and CMV-seronegative. CDR3 nucleotides: TGTGCCAGCAGCGTCAGACAGGCGACGGTTAAAGAGACCCAGTACTTC. It codes for CASSVRQATVKETQYF.